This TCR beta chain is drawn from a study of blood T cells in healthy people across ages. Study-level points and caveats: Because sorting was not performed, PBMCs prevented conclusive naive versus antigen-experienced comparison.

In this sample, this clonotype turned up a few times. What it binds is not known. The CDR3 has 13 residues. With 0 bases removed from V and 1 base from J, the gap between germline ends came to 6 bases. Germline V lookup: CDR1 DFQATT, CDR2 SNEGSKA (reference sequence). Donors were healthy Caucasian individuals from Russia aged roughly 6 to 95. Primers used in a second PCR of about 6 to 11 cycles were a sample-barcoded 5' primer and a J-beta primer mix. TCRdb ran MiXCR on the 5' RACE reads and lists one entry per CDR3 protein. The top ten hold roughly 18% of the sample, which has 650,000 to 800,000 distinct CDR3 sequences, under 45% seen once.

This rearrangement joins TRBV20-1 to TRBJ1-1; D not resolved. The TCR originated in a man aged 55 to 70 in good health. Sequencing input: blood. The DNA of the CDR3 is TGCAGTGCTAGAGATAAGGCGAACACTGAAGCTTTCTTT. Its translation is CSARDKANTEAFF.